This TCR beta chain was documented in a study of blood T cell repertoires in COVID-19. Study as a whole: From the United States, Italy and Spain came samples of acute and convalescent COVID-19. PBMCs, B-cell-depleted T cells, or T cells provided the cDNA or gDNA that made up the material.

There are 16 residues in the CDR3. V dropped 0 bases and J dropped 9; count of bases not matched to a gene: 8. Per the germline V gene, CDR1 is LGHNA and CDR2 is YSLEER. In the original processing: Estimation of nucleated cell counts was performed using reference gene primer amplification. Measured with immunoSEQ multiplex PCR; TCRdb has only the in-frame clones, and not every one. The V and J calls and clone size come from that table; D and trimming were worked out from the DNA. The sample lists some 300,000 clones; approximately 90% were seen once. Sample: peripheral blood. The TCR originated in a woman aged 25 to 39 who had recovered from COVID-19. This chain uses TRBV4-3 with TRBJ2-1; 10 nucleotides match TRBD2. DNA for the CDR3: TGCGCCAGCAGCCAAGATTCAGCGGGGGGGCCAACTGAGCAGTTCTTC. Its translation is CASSQDSAGGPTEQFF.